This T cell receptor beta chain was found in a study of memory CD8 T cells in hepatitis C reinfection. Overall study context: Chronic HCV followed reinfection in a couple of donors who cleared primary infection.

Time point described: late/post reinfection, 12 to 24 weeks after detection. Sorted cells were sequenced directly ex vivo without any in vitro expansion. At all three reinfection time points, viable CD3+ CD8+ CD45RO- cells from two donors served as controls. The germline gives CDR1 SEHNR, CDR2 FQNEAQ (reference sequence). CDR3 size: 18 residues. The V gene end was trimmed by 4 bases and the J gene end by 1 base; junction bases not matched to a gene: 11. TCRdb's copy holds only in-frame clones and misses some; the assay was immunoSEQ multiplex PCR. There are 46,000 or so clones in the sample; nearly 90% occur only once, and roughly 0.7% lies in the top ten.

The rearrangement joins TRBV7-9 to TRBJ2-5, with 11 bases aligning to TRBD1. The origin of this receptor is a man between 18 and 35 years old with hepatitis C virus infection. Material for sequencing was naive CD8+ T cells sorted from blood. As DNA, the CDR3 is TGTGCCAGCAGCTCACCGGGACAGGGGGACCTCATCCAAGAGACCCAGTACTTC. This codes for CASSSPGQGDLIQETQYF.